These 8 T cell receptor beta chains came from one sample sequenced in a study of T cell responses to AZD1222 COVID-19 vaccine. Method: immunoSEQ multiplex PCR; TCRdb's copy keeps in-frame clones and lacks some. This table has more than 85,000 clones, around nine tenths appearing once. The source was peripheral blood, collected on day 0 of AZD1222 vaccination. Receptor source: an adult in good health.

The chain joins TRBV14 to TRBJ1-3; D call uncertain. Germline CDR1 SGHDN, CDR2 FVKESK. This CDR3 has 15 residues. Trimming shortened V by 1 base and J by 0 bases, and 7 bases separated the two germline ends. The CDR3 region is CASSQAAGSGNTIYF. The DNA of the CDR3 is TGTGCCAGCAGCCAAGCTGCAGGCTCTGGAAACACCATATATTTT. The whole variable domain, remainder taken from reference TRBV14 and TRBJ1-3, is EAGVTQFPSHSVIEKGQTVTLRCDPISGHDNLYWYRRVMGKEIKFLLHFVKESKQDESGMPNNRFLAERTGGTYSTLKVQPAELEDSGVYFCASSQAAGSGNTIYFGEGSWLTVV.

This chain joins TRBV5-5 and TRBJ2-5, with 11 nucleotides matching TRBD1. The ends lost 4 bases at V and 1 base at J; junction bases unmatched: 3. The CDR3 loop spans 15 amino acids. In germline, CDR1 is SGHKS, CDR2 YYEKEE (reference sequence). Written as DNA, the CDR3 is TGTGCCAGCAGCCAAGGGACAGGGGGCCAAGAGACCCAGTACTTC. This codes for CASSQGTGGQETQYF.

The chain combines TRBV5-1 with TRBJ2-6; D gene uncertain. Trimming left V 0 bases short and J 3 bases short, with 13 bases between. The CDR3 is 17 amino acids. Germline V gene sequence: CDR1 SGHRS, CDR2 YFSETQ. The CDR3 region is CASSLEAVQRGANVLTF. In DNA form, the CDR3 reads TGCGCCAGCAGCTTGGAGGCAGTACAACGTGGGGCCAACGTCCTGACTTTC.

The chain uses TRBV4-1 and TRBJ1-2; perhaps TRBD1 as D (6 bases). Germline V CDR1 and CDR2: MGHRA, YSYEKL. The CDR3 runs 13 residues. The V end was cut by 2 bases, the J end by 5 bases, with 9 bases between. Here the CDR3 DNA reads TGCGCCAGCAGCCAACAGGGGAGTTATGGCTACACCTTC. This translates into CASSQQGSYGYTF.

The V call is TRBV4-2, the J call TRBJ2-5, with D possibly matching TRBD2 (6 bases). Germline V gives CDR1 LGHNA, CDR2 YNFKEQ. The CDR3 contains 15 residues. V shed 0 bases and J shed 4 bases, with 12 bases lying between them. CDR3 nucleotide sequence: TGTGCCAGCAGCCAAGAATTTGGGCGGGGAGAGACCCAGTACTTC. Translating it yields CASSQEFGRGETQYF.

The V call is TRBV19, the J call TRBJ1-5, with D unresolved. CDR3 length: 14 residues. V was cut by 6 bases and J by 0 bases, with 9 bases left in between. CDR1 and CDR2 (germline): LNHDA, SQIVND (reference sequence). Here the CDR3 reads CASSQSYSNQPQHF. The CDR3 region has the DNA TGTGCCAGTAGCCAGTCTTATAGCAATCAGCCCCAGCATTTT. Full variable domain (missing parts from reference TRBV19 and TRBJ1-5): DGGITQSPKYLFRKEGQNVTLSCEQNLNHDAMYWYRQDPGQGLRLIYYSQIVNDFQKGDIAEGYSVSREKKESFPLTVTSAQKNPTAFYLCASSQSYSNQPQHFGDGTRLSIL.

This sequence joins TRBV2 and TRBJ1-1, with 7 positions matching TRBD1. The junction had 16 bases not matched to a gene; V was cut back by 7 bases and J by 11 bases. CDR3 size: 14 residues. Germline CDR1 is SNHLY and CDR2 is FYNNEI. The CDR3 region has the DNA TGTGCCAGCACCGACAGGGAAGGTGGAGTAGAGGCTTTCTTT. Encoded protein: CASTDREGGVEAFF.

This rearrangement joins TRBV11-3 to TRBJ2-3, with D possibly being TRBD1 (6 bases). CDR1 and CDR2 from the germline V gene are SGHNT and YENEEA. V was shortened by 5 bases and J by 6 bases, with 18 bases between the two germline ends. The CDR3 runs 15 residues. In DNA, the CDR3 is TGTGCCAGCAGCCCTAGGTCGGGACACGCCGATACGCAGTATTTT. As protein: CASSPRSGHADTQYF.